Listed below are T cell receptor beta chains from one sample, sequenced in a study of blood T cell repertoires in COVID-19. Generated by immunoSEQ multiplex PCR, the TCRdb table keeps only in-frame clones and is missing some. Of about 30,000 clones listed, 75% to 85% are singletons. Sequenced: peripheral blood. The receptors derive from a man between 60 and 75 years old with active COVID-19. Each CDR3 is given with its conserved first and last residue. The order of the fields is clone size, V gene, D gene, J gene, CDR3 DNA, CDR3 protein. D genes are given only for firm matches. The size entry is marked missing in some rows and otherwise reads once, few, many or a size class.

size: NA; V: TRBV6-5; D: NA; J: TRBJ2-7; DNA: TGTGCCAGCAGTTACCCCGGACATCACGAGCAGTACTTC; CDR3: CASSYPGHHEQYF
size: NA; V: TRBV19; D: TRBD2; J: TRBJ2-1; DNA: TGTGCCAGTAGTATAGATAGCGGGAGCTCCTACAATGAGCAGTTCTTC; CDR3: CASSIDSGSSYNEQFF
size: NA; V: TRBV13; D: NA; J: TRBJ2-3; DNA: TGTGCCAGCAGCTTACTCGGGAGCGCAGATACGCAGTATTTT; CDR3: CASSLLGSADTQYF
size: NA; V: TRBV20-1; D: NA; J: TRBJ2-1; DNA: TGCAGTGCTGCGCCTGGGGCAGAGCAGTTCTTC; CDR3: CSAAPGAEQFF
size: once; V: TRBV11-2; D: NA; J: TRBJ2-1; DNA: TGTGCCAGCAGCCTTAGTACAACCAGGCCAAGGGGATACAATGAGCAGTTCTTC; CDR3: CASSLSTTRPRGYNEQFF
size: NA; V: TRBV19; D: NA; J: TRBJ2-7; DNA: TGTGCCAGTAGTAACAGGATGTGGTACGAGCAGTACTTC; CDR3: CASSNRMWYEQYF
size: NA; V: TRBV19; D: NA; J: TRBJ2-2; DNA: TGTGCCAGTAGAACGGGGGGACAGGACCCCGGGGAGCTGTTTTTT; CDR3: CASRTGGQDPGELFF
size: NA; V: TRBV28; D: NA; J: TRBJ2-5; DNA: TGTGCCAGCAAAAGTAACAGGGCCAGGGAGACCCAGTACTTC; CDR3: CASKSNRARETQYF
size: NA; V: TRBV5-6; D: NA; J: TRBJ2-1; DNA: TGTGCCAGCAGCTTCCGGCCGGGCGGGGAAGGTGAGCAGTTCTTC; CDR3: CASSFRPGGEGEQFF
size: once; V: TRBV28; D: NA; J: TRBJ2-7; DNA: TGTGCCAGCAGTTTAGGTCGGACAGCCTCCTACGAGCAGTACTTC; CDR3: CASSLGRTASYEQYF
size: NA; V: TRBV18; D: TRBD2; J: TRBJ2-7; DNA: TGTGCCAGCTCACCACCAGGATCAGAGCGGGGAGAGCAGTACTTC; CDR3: CASSPPGSERGEQYF
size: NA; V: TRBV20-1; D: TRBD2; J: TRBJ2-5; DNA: TGCAGTGCTAGTAATAGCGGGGGAACCCAAGAGACCCAGTACTTC; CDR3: CSASNSGGTQETQYF
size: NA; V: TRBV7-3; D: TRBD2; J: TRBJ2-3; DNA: TGTGCCAGCAGCCCAGGTCCTAGCGGGAGCTTTACAGATACGCAGTATTTT; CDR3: CASSPGPSGSFTDTQYF
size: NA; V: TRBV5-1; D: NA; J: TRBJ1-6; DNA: TGCGCCAGCAGCTTGGAAGGAGGGTGGGCTTCACCCCTCCACTTT; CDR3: CASSLEGGWASPLHF
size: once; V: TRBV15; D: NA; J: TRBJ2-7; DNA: TGTGCCACCAGCAGAGGACAGATGTACGAGCAGTACTTC; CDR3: CATSRGQMYEQYF
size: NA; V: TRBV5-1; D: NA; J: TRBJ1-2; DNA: TGCGCCAGCAGCTCCCGCGGGACCCAACCTGGGTATGGCTACACCTTC; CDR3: CASSSRGTQPGYGYTF
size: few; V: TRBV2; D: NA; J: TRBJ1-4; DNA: TGTGCCAGCAGTGTCCAGGTTGGGAATGAAAAACTGTTTTTT; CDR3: CASSVQVGNEKLFF
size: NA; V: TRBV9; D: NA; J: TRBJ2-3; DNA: TGTGCCAGCAGCGTAGCTATGCTAGAGTCAGATACGCAGTATTTT; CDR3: CASSVAMLESDTQYF
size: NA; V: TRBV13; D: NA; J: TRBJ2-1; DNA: TGTGCCAGCAGCTCGCGAGCGGGTGTATCATGCAATGAGCAGTTCTTC; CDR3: CASSSRAGVSCNEQFF
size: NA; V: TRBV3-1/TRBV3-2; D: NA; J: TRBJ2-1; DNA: TGTGCCAGCAGCCAAGGTAGCCTCGGCAATGAGCAGTTCTTC; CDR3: CASSQGSLGNEQFF
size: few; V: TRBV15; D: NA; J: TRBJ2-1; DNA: TGTGCCACCAGCAGAGATCGTAAGGGGCTAGCGAACAAGGTCAATGAGCAGTTCTTC; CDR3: CATSRDRKGLANKVNEQFF
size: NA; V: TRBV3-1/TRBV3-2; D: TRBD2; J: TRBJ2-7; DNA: TGTGCCAGCAGCCAAGATCGGACTAGCGGGAGCTACGAGCAGTACTTC; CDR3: CASSQDRTSGSYEQYF